The TCR beta chain under discussion was sequenced for a study of cytomegalovirus exposure and HLA in healthy donors. CDR3 length equals 18 residues. Germline CDR1 reads SGDLS; CDR2 reads YYNGEE. V gave up 0 bases and J gave up 8 bases, with 24 bases separating them. About this clone itself: Its antigen is unidentified.

The PCR was carried out with 60 Vbeta primers and 13 Jbeta primers. Sequencing used immunoSEQ multiplex PCR; TCRdb keeps in-frame clones, though not all of them. The table has 55,000 to 70,000 clones, roughly 85% seen once. Study observations and caveats: TCR beta V- and J-gene trimming was later associated with a missense DCLRE1C variant.

The clonotype comes from a woman in her thirties in good health and CMV-seronegative. Sequences were obtained from PBMCs. The J gene is TRBJ2-1, the V gene TRBV9, with D possibly TRBD2 on 5 matching bases. The CDR3 sequence: CASSVGRSPDSILDEQFF. DNA of the CDR3: TGTGCCAGCAGCGTAGGGAGGAGCCCTGATTCAATTCTGGATGAGCAGTTCTTC.